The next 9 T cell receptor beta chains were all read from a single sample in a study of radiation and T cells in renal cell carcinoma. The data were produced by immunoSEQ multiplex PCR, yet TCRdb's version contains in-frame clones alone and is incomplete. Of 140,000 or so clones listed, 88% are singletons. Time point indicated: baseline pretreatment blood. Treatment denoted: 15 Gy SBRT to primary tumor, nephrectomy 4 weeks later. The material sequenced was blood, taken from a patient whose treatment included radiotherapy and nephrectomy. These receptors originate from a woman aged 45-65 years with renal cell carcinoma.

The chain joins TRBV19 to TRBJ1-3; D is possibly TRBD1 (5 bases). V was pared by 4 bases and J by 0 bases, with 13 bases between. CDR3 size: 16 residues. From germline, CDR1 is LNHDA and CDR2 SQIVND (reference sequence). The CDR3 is CASSTSTVLSGNTIYF. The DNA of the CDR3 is TGTGCCAGTAGTACCTCGACAGTTCTCTCTGGAAACACCATATATTTT.

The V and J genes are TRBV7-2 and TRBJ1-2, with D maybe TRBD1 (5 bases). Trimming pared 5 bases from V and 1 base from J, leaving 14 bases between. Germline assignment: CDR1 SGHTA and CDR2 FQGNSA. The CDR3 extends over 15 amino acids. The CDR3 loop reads CASSRTGGDNYGYTF. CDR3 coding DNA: TGTGCCAGCAGCCGAACGGGGGGGGATAACTATGGCTACACCTTC. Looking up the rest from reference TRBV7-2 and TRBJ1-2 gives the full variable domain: GAGVSQSPSNKVTEKGKDVELRCDPISGHTALYWYRQSLGQGLEFLIYFQGNSAPDKSGLPSDRFSAERTGGSVSTLTIQRTQQEDSAVYLCASSRTGGDNYGYTFGSGTRLTVV.

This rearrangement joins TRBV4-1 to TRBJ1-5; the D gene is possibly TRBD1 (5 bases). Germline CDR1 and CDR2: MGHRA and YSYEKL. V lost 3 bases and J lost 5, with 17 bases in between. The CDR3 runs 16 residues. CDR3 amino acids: CASSQSDSEYYQPQHF. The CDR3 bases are TGCGCCAGCAGCCAGAGTGACAGCGAGTACTATCAGCCCCAGCATTTT.

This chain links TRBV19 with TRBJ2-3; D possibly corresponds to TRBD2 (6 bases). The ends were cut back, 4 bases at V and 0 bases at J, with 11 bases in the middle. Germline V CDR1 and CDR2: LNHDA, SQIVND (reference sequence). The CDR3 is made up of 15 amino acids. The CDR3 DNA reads TGTGCCAGTAGTAGATTAGCGGCTAGCACAGATACGCAGTATTTT. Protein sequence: CASSRLAASTDTQYF. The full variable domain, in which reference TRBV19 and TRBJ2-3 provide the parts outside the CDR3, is DGGITQSPKYLFRKEGQNVTLSCEQNLNHDAMYWYRQDPGQGLRLIYYSQIVNDFQKGDIAEGYSVSREKKESFPLTVTSAQKNPTAFYLCASSRLAASTDTQYFGPGTRLTVL.

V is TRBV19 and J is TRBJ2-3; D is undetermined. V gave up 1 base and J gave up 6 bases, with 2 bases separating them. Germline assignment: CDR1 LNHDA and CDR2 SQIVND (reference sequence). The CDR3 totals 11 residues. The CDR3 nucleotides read TGTGCCAGTAGTATAGGTGATACGCAGTATTTT. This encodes CASSIGDTQYF. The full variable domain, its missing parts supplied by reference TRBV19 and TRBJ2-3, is DGGITQSPKYLFRKEGQNVTLSCEQNLNHDAMYWYRQDPGQGLRLIYYSQIVNDFQKGDIAEGYSVSREKKESFPLTVTSAQKNPTAFYLCASSIGDTQYFGPGTRLTVL.

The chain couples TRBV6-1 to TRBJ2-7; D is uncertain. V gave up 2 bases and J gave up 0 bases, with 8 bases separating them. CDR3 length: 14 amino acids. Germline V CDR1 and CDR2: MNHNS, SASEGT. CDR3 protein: CASSERRSSYEQYF. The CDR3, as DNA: TGTGCCAGCAGTGAAAGGAGAAGCTCCTACGAGCAGTACTTC.

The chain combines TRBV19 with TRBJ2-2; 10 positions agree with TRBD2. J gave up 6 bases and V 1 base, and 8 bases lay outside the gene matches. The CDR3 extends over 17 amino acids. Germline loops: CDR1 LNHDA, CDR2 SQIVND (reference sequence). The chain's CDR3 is CASSIGLAGALAGELFF. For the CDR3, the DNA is TGTGCCAGTAGTATAGGGCTAGCGGGGGCCCTGGCCGGGGAGCTGTTTTTT.

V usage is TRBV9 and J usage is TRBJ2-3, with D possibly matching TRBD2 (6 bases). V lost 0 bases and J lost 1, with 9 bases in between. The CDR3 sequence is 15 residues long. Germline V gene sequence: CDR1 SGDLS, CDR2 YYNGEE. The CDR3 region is CASSVAGEGTDTQYF. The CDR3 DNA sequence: TGTGCCAGCAGCGTAGCGGGGGAGGGCACAGATACGCAGTATTTT.

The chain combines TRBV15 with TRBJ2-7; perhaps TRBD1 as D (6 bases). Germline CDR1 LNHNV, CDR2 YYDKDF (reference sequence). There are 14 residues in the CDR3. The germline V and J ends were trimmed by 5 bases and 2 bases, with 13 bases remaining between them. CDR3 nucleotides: TGTGCCACCAGCCCTCGGACAGTTACCTACGAGCAGTACTTC. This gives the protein CATSPRTVTYEQYF.